Listed here are 8 T cell receptor beta chains from one sample, sequenced in a study of shared clonotypes between healthy human individuals. The data were produced by immunoSEQ multiplex PCR, yet TCRdb's version contains in-frame clones alone and is incomplete. The sample yields about 560,000 clones, around 77% seen once. The sequencing input was PBMCs. The receptors originated from a middle-aged woman in good health. Some clones in this sample may be carry-over from other donors' samples.

In this sample, this clone turned up once. V gene TRBV11-3 combines with J gene TRBJ2-7, with D possibly matching TRBD2 (6 bases). Germline assignment: CDR1 SGHNT and CDR2 YENEEA. The ends were cut back, 5 bases at V and 7 bases at J, with 15 bases in the middle. The CDR3 runs to 13 residues. The CDR3 DNA reads TGTGCCAGCAGCCCCAGCCGGCTAGCGGAGCAGTACTTC. Translated, it gives CASSPSRLAEQYF.

The rearrangement joins TRBV7-2 to TRBJ2-3; 7 bases align to TRBD2. The CDR3 runs 16 residues. Trimming cost V 1 base and J 0 bases; bases outside gene matches: 4. Germline lookup yields CDR1 SGHTA and CDR2 FQGNSA. The CDR3 sequence is CASSLVAGASTDTQYF. The CDR3 region has the DNA TGTGCCAGCAGCTTAGTTGCGGGAGCTAGCACAGATACGCAGTATTTT.

Of note for this clone: Possible read error: a much larger clone is one base away. V gene TRBV28 combines with J gene TRBJ2-3; 7 bases agree with TRBD2. V was pared by 3 bases and J by 0 bases, with 0 bases of the junction left unmatched. CDR1 is MDHEN and CDR2 is SYDVKM in the germline V gene. The CDR3 extends over 14 amino acids. Here the CDR3 DNA reads TGTGCCAGCAGTTTTAGCGGGAGCACAGATACGCAGTATTTT. Residues: CASSFSGSTDTQYF.

The chain links TRBV30 to TRBJ1-4; D unclear. The CDR3 sequence is 14 residues long. Trimming pared 0 bases from V and 7 bases from J, leaving 12 bases between. The germline V gene encodes CDR1 GTSNPN and CDR2 SVGIG (reference sequence). Here the CDR3 reads CAWSVGVSSEKLFF. In DNA form, the CDR3 reads TGTGCCTGGAGTGTCGGAGTTTCTAGTGAAAAACTGTTTTTT.

V usage is TRBV5-1 and J usage is TRBJ1-1, with D unclear. The V end was cut by 6 bases, the J end by 0 bases, with 9 bases between. This CDR3 is built from 13 residues. Germline V gene data show CDR1 as SGHRS and CDR2 as YFSETQ. CDR3 sequence (DNA): TGCGCCAGCACCTGGGTGATGAACACTGAAGCTTTCTTT. Its translation is CASTWVMNTEAFF.

J is TRBJ2-3 and V is TRBV2, with D maybe TRBD1 (5 bases). This CDR3 is built from 15 residues. V shed 4 bases and J shed 0 bases, with 11 bases lying between them. In germline, CDR1 is SNHLY, CDR2 FYNNEI. CDR3 DNA sequence: TGTGCCAGCAGTGCGATGGGGCCCAGCACAGATACGCAGTATTTT. Encoded protein: CASSAMGPSTDTQYF.

The chain has TRBV4-2 and TRBJ2-2, with 8 bases that match TRBD2. The CDR3 totals 18 residues. Losses at the gene ends were 0 bases for V and 9 bases for J; bases not matched to a gene: 15. Germline V lookup: CDR1 LGHNA, CDR2 YNFKEQ. Here the CDR3 DNA reads TGTGCCAGCAGCCAAGAACCTCTAGTAGCGGGATGGAGCAGGGAGCTGTTTTTT. Translating gives CASSQEPLVAGWSRELFF.

This chain connects TRBV5-4 to TRBJ1-1, with no clear D. The length of the CDR3 is 13 residues. Per the germline V gene, CDR1 is SGHNT and CDR2 is YYREEE (reference sequence). V was pared by 1 base and J by 7 bases, with 11 bases between. CDR3 in DNA: TGTGCCAGCAGCTTGAGCACAGTCCATGAAGCTTTCTTT. This translates into CASSLSTVHEAFF.